This T cell receptor (beta chain) was recorded in a study of T cell repertoires in cytomegalovirus infection. Study summary: CMV infection and matching HLA type were both indicated by public TCR beta signatures. Study results and limitations: Based on cumulative public TCR beta family frequency, carriers of CMV plus the relevant HLA were identified. There were HLA-C-restricted CMV-specific TCR beta clonotypes dominating the ex vivo response.

CDR1 is MNHEY, CDR2 SMNVEV, per germline (reference sequence). J gave up 4 bases and V 3 bases, and 5 bases lay outside the gene matches. The CDR3 loop spans 15 amino acids. Of note for this clonotype: What it binds is unknown.

TCRdb processed the reads anew with MiXCR; each CDR3 protein has one entry. The sample lists more than 650,000 distinct CDR3 sequences, roughly 35% occurring once. The TCR was taken from a human donor in good health (CMV status not recorded). Some clones in this sample may be carry-over from other donors' samples. The specimen sequenced was PBMCs. This chain connects TRBV27 to TRBJ2-5; TRBD2 aligns across 10 bases. The CDR3 bases are TGTGCCAGCAGTTTCTCTAGCGGGGGCCTAGAGACCCAGTACTTC. Protein sequence: CASSFSSGGLETQYF.